This is a list of T cell receptor beta chains from one sample in a study of response to subunit inactivated influenza vaccine. TCRdb re-analysed the RT-PCR reads in MiXCR, keeping a single row per CDR3 protein. The table has hundreds of thousands of distinct CDR3 sequences, around 15% seen once. The sample was PBMCs from blood, taken approximately 15 days before vaccination. The receptors were gathered from a man aged 45 to 65 who received an inactivated influenza vaccine. CDR3s include the opening cysteine and the closing phenylalanine or tryptophan. Fields, in order: clone size, D gene, J gene, V gene, CDR3 protein, CDR3 DNA. The D gene is left open where the match is weak. Some rows have no size entry. The others give once, few or many, or a class for an expanded clone.

>few|.|TRBJ1-2|TRBV24-1
CATRGPVGSYTF
TGTGCCACCCGAGGGCCTGTCGGAAGCTACACCTTC
>.|.|TRBJ2-2|TRBV7-3
CASSLSISTGELFF
TGTGCCAGCAGCTTAAGTATCAGCACCGGGGAGCTGTTTTTT
>few|.|TRBJ1-5|TRBV20-1
CSARGVLNSNQPQHF
TGCAGTGCTAGAGGGGTCCTGAATAGCAATCAGCCCCAGCATTTT
>.|TRBD1|TRBJ2-6|TRBV28
CATGGMGTGANVLTF
TGTGCCACAGGGGGCATGGGAACTGGGGCCAACGTCCTGACTTTC
>.|TRBD2|TRBJ2-5|TRBV18
CASSPQTSGYQETQYF
TGTGCCAGCTCACCACAGACTAGCGGGTACCAAGAGACCCAGTACTTC
>few|TRBD1|TRBJ2-2|TRBV7-3
CASSKAGQGSTGELFF
TGTGCCAGCAGCAAGGCGGGACAGGGGTCAACCGGGGAGCTGTTTTTT
>.|.|TRBJ1-4|TRBV7-2
CASSSTPGISNEKLFF
TGTGCCAGCAGCTCAACTCCAGGGATTTCTAATGAAAAACTGTTTTTT
>many|.|TRBJ1-5|TRBV2
CASSEQGLNQPQHF
TGTGCCAGCAGTGAACAGGGTCTTAATCAGCCCCAGCATTTT
>.|.|TRBJ2-5|TRBV20-1
CSARDIGQEETQYF
TGCAGTGCTAGAGATATTGGGCAGGAAGAGACCCAGTACTTC
>.|.|TRBJ2-1|TRBV4-2
CASSQPDFPSYNEQFF
TGTGCCAGCAGCCAACCAGACTTCCCCTCCTACAATGAGCAGTTCTTC
>many|.|TRBJ2-2|TRBV3-1
CASSQGFQGELFF
TGTGCCAGCAGCCAAGGGTTTCAGGGGGAGCTGTTTTTT
>.|.|TRBJ2-2|TRBV9
CASSPGALWELFF
TGTGCCAGCAGCCCCGGGGCGCTCTGGGAGCTGTTTTTT
>.|TRBD1|TRBJ1-1|TRBV15
CATSRDLGTGTLPNTEAFF
TGTGCCACCAGCAGAGATTTAGGGACAGGTACTCTCCCGAACACTGAAGCTTTCTTT
>.|.|TRBJ2-5|TRBV6-1
CASSSGTRGAFRETQYF
TGTGCCAGCAGCTCCGGGACCCGGGGGGCGTTTCGAGAGACCCAGTACTTC
>few|TRBD1|TRBJ2-2|TRBV10-2
CASKQGARNTGELFF
TGCGCCAGCAAACAGGGGGCCCGTAACACCGGGGAGCTGTTTTTT
>.|TRBD2|TRBJ2-1|TRBV6-5
CASSYQAGGGYNEQFF
TGTGCCAGCAGTTATCAGGCGGGAGGAGGCTACAATGAGCAGTTCTTC
>.|.|TRBJ1-5|TRBV12-3/TRBV12-4
CASSSSLSNQPQHF
TGTGCCAGCAGTTCATCTCTTAGCAATCAGCCCCAGCATTTT
>.|.|TRBJ2-1|TRBV12-3/TRBV12-4
CASSPGGPNEQFF
TGTGCCAGCAGCCCCGGGGGGCCCAATGAGCAGTTCTTC
>few|TRBD1|TRBJ2-7|TRBV11-2
CASSSRPGTGGNEQYF
TGTGCCAGCAGCTCCCGTCCCGGGACAGGGGGTAACGAGCAGTACTTC
>few|TRBD1|TRBJ2-7|TRBV4-1
CASSGVRGRTYEQYF
TGCGCCAGCAGCGGAGTCAGGGGGCGGACCTACGAGCAGTACTTC
>.|.|TRBJ2-7|TRBV2
CASILQSYEQYF
TGTGCCAGCATTTTACAGTCCTACGAGCAGTACTTC
>.|TRBD2|TRBJ2-7|TRBV10-3
CAISVAIGGGNYEQYF
TGTGCCATCAGTGTAGCGATCGGCGGGGGAAACTACGAGCAGTACTTC
>once|.|TRBJ2-4|TRBV4-3
CASSLLGVANIQYF
TGCGCCAGCAGCCTCCTGGGGGTCGCAAACATTCAGTACTTC
>.|.|TRBJ2-5|TRBV7-9
CASSVNSGGVGETQYF
TGTGCCAGCAGCGTCAATAGTGGGGGCGTCGGAGAGACCCAGTACTTC
>many|.|TRBJ1-1|TRBV12-3/TRBV12-4
CASTGGGLNTEAFF
TGTGCCAGCACCGGAGGGGGACTGAACACTGAAGCTTTCTTT
>.|TRBD2|TRBJ2-7|TRBV7-2
CASSPSGRASFYEQYF
TGTGCCAGCAGCCCTAGCGGGAGGGCCTCATTTTACGAGCAGTACTTC
>many|TRBD2|TRBJ2-1|TRBV20-1
CSARDLAGVNNEQFF
TGCAGTGCTAGAGATCTAGCGGGAGTTAACAATGAGCAGTTCTTC
>.|.|TRBJ2-5|TRBV20-1
CSARGWGETQYF
TGCAGTGCTAGAGGTTGGGGAGAGACCCAGTACTTC
>many|.|TRBJ1-5|TRBV28
CASTPWGGNQPQHF
TGTGCCAGCACCCCGTGGGGTGGCAATCAGCCCCAGCATTTT
>.|.|TRBJ2-2|TRBV12-3/TRBV12-4
CASSQGFSGELFF
TGTGCCAGCAGTCAGGGTTTCTCCGGGGAGCTGTTTTTT
>.|.|TRBJ2-3|TRBV18
CASSPWTAPTDTQYF
TGTGCCAGCTCACCCTGGACAGCGCCCACAGATACGCAGTATTTT
>.|TRBD1|TRBJ1-2|TRBV12-3/TRBV12-4
CASSLKDRGSGYTF
TGTGCCAGCAGTTTAAAAGACAGGGGATCTGGCTACACCTTC
>once|.|TRBJ1-4|TRBV7-9
CASSLGAASNEKLFF
TGTGCCAGCAGCTTAGGGGCAGCATCAAACGAAAAACTGTTTTTT
>few|TRBD2|TRBJ2-1|TRBV29-1
CSVADVTSGSQRQFF
TGCAGCGTGGCGGACGTGACTAGCGGGTCTCAGAGGCAGTTCTTC
>many|TRBD1|TRBJ1-5|TRBV6-6
CASGTGGYQPQHF
TGTGCCTCCGGGACAGGGGGTTATCAGCCCCAGCATTTT
>.|TRBD2|TRBJ2-1|TRBV4-3
CASSRAQGRGAYDEQFF
TGCGCCAGCAGCCGCGCCCAAGGGCGGGGGGCCTACGATGAGCAGTTCTTC
>few|.|TRBJ1-2|TRBV5-1
CASSLIDNYGYTF
TGCGCCAGCAGCTTGATCGACAACTATGGCTACACCTTC
>few|.|TRBJ2-3|TRBV5-1
CASSLAGQGMDTQYF
TGCGCCAGCAGCTTGGCAGGCCAGGGGATGGATACGCAGTATTTT
>many|.|TRBJ2-5|TRBV7-9
CASSLLSGPGETQYF
TGTGCCAGCAGCCTCCTCTCCGGCCCTGGAGAGACCCAGTACTTC
>.|TRBD1|TRBJ1-5|TRBV5-1
CASAQGGGGQPQHF
TGCGCCAGTGCCCAGGGGGGTGGGGGACAGCCCCAGCATTTT
>few|.|TRBJ2-2|TRBV29-1
CSVVREYTGELFF
TGCAGCGTTGTCAGGGAATACACCGGGGAGCTGTTTTTT
>.|.|TRBJ1-2|TRBV7-2
CASKDGGYTF
TGTGCCAGCAAGGACGGCGGCTACACCTTC
>many|TRBD1|TRBJ1-2|TRBV7-9
CASSSSGTGFGYTF
TGTGCCAGCAGCTCCTCCGGGACAGGTTTTGGCTACACCTTC
>.|.|TRBJ2-6|TRBV10-2
CASTKGDGANVLTF
TGCGCCAGCACTAAGGGTGATGGGGCCAACGTCCTGACTTTC
>.|TRBD2|TRBJ2-1|TRBV20-1
CSARGLAGDEQFF
TGCAGTGCTAGAGGACTAGCGGGAGATGAGCAGTTCTTC
>.|TRBD1|TRBJ1-6|TRBV20-1
CSATPGQLNSPLHF
TGCAGTGCCACCCCGGGACAGCTAAATTCACCCCTCCACTTT
>many|.|TRBJ2-5|TRBV5-1
CASSTVVRGGETQYF
TGCGCCAGCAGCACTGTGGTGCGGGGCGGGGAGACCCAGTACTTC
>.|.|TRBJ2-7|TRBV7-9
CASSRRDSYYEQYF
TGTGCCAGCAGCCGCCGGGACTCCTACTACGAGCAGTACTTC
>.|.|TRBJ1-5|TRBV27
CASSFDRDNQPQHF
TGTGCCAGCAGTTTCGACAGAGACAATCAGCCCCAGCATTTT
>few|.|TRBJ2-1|TRBV4-3
CASSQDLNRRNEQFF
TGCGCCAGCAGCCAAGATCTCAACAGGAGGAATGAGCAGTTCTTC
>.|.|TRBJ2-5|TRBV12-3/TRBV12-4
CASNIAGTGTQYF
TGTGCCAGCAATATTGCCGGGACGGGGACCCAGTACTTC
>.|.|TRBJ2-1|TRBV7-8
CASSLVLERGEQFF
TGTGCCAGCAGCTTAGTGTTGGAGCGAGGCGAGCAGTTCTTC
>many|.|TRBJ1-1|TRBV9
CASSVGDAADTEAFF
TGTGCCAGCAGCGTAGGGGACGCGGCGGACACTGAAGCTTTCTTT
>.|TRBD1|TRBJ2-2|TRBV5-1
CASSWTGQPYTGELFF
TGCGCCAGCAGCTGGACGGGACAGCCCTACACCGGGGAGCTGTTTTTT
>few|.|TRBJ2-5|TRBV7-8
CASSLKGTLDQETQYF
TGTGCCAGCAGCTTAAAGGGCACCCTTGACCAAGAGACCCAGTACTTC